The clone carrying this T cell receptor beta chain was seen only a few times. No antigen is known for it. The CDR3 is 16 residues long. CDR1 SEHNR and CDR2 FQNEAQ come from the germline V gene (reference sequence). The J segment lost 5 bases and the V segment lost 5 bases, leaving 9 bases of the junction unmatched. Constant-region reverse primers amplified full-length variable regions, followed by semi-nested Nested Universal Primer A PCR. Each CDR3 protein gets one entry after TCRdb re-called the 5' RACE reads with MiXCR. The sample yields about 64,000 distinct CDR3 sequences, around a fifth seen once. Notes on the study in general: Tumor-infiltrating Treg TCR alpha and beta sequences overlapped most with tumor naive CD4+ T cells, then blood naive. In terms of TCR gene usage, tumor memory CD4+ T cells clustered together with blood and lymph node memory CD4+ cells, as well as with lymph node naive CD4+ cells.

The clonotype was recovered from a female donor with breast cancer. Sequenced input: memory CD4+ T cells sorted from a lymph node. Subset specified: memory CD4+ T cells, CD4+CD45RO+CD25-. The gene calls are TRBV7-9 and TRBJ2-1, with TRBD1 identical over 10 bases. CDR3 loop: CASSRWSGTGDNEQFF. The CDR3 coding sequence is TGTGCCAGCAGCCGGTGGTCCGGGACAGGGGACAATGAGCAGTTCTTC.